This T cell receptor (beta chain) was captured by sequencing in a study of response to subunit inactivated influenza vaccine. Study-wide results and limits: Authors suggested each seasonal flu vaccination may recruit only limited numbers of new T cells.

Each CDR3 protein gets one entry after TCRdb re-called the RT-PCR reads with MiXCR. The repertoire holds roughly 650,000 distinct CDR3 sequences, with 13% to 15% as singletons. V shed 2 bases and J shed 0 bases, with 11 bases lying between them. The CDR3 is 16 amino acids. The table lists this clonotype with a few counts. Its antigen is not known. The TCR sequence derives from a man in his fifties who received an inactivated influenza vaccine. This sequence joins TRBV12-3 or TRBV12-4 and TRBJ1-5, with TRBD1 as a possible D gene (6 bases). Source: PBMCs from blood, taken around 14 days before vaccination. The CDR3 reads CASSLRGSGSNQPQHF. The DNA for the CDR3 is TGTGCCAGCAGTTTAAGGGGGTCGGGTAGCAATCAGCCCCAGCATTTT.